Listed here are 17 T cell receptor beta chains from one sample, sequenced in a study of T cell changes during pregnancy in multiple sclerosis. Only in-frame clones appear in the TCRdb table, and some are missing; sequencing was by immunoSEQ multiplex PCR. Of over 40,000 clones in the sample, more than 75% were seen once. Here the sequenced sample was CD8+ T cells from peripheral blood mononuclear cells, taken after pregnancy. The receptor set was obtained from a female donor in good health, enrolled as a control in a pregnancy study.

The gene calls are TRBV9 and TRBJ2-7; tentatively, D is TRBD1 (8 bases). Germline V CDR1 and CDR2: SGDLS, YYNGEE. With 0 bases removed from V and 2 bases from J, the gap between germline ends came to 12 bases. The CDR3 runs 15 residues. The CDR3 DNA sequence: TGTGCCAGCAGCGTAGAAACAGGGGGGGCCTACGAGCAGTACTTC. Translating it yields CASSVETGGAYEQYF.

This chain's CDR3 is CASSPTGYEQYF. DNA of the CDR3: TGTGCCAGCAGCCCGACAGGGTACGAGCAGTACTTC. The chain recombines TRBV4-2 with TRBJ2-7, with 7 bases fitting TRBD1. The germline V gene encodes CDR1 LGHNA and CDR2 YNFKEQ. Losses at the gene ends were 4 bases for V and 4 bases for J; bases not matched to a gene: 1. The CDR3 is 12 amino acids.

The count of this clone is one. Here the CDR3 reads CASSLGVAGSYNEQFF. The CDR3 DNA is TGTGCCAGCAGCCTCGGGGTAGCGGGCTCCTACAATGAGCAGTTCTTC. The chain is built from TRBV9 and TRBJ2-1; 7 nucleotides align to TRBD2. CDR3 size: 16 residues. Germline CDR1 SGDLS, CDR2 YYNGEE. V shed 4 bases and J 0 bases; nucleotides not matched to a gene: 7.

The V gene is TRBV9, the J gene TRBJ1-1, with D perhaps matching TRBD1 (5 bases). Germline CDR1 reads SGDLS; CDR2 reads YYNGEE. V was trimmed by 7 bases and J by 1 base, leaving 11 bases between them. The CDR3 is 13 amino acids. CDR3: CASHGGANTEAFF. In nucleotides, the CDR3 is TGTGCCAGCCACGGCGGGGCGAACACTGAAGCTTTCTTT.

This clone came up once. The chain has TRBV5-1 and TRBJ1-3; unclear D gene. V was shortened by 1 base and J by 4 bases, with 12 bases between the two germline ends. CDR1 SGHRS and CDR2 YFSETQ come from the germline V gene. CDR3 length equals 15 residues. DNA of the CDR3: TGCGCCAGCAGCTTGACGGGGTTCCAAGGAAACACCATATATTTT. It yields the protein CASSLTGFQGNTIYF. The full variable domain, completed using reference TRBV5-1 and TRBJ1-3, is KAGVTQTPRYLIKTRGQQVTLSCSPISGHRSVSWYQQTPGQGLQFLFEYFSETQRNKGNFPGRFSGRQFSNSRSEMNVSTLELGDSALYLCASSLTGFQGNTIYFGEGSWLTVV.

V gene TRBV15 combines with J gene TRBJ1-4; 10 bases match TRBD1. The CDR3 length is 15 residues. CDR1 is LNHNV and CDR2 is YYDKDF in the germline V gene (reference sequence). The V gene end was trimmed by 4 bases and the J gene end by 8 bases; junction bases not matched to a gene: 7. Here the CDR3 reads CATSIGGTGEEKLFF. The CDR3 DNA is TGTGCCACCAGCATCGGGGGGACAGGGGAGGAAAAACTGTTTTTT. Full variable domain (missing parts from reference TRBV15 and TRBJ1-4): DAMVIQNPRYQVTQFGKPVTLSCSQTLNHNVMYWYQQKSSQAPKLLFHYYDKDFNNEADTPDNFQSRRPNTSFCFLDIRSPGLGDTAMYLCATSIGGTGEEKLFFGSGTQLSVL.

The chain couples TRBV5-5 to TRBJ2-1, with D possibly TRBD1 on 6 matching bases. The CDR3 is 17 residues long. The V and J ends lost 1 base and 6 bases respectively, with 20 bases between them. Germline V gives CDR1 SGHKS, CDR2 YYEKEE (reference sequence). The CDR3 loop is CASSLSLGRGWGNEQFF. The CDR3 nucleotides read TGTGCCAGCAGCTTGTCCCTGGGCAGGGGTTGGGGCAATGAGCAGTTCTTC.

The V call is TRBV30, the J call TRBJ1-4; the D is unclear. CDR3 length equals 14 residues. Germline lookup yields CDR1 GTSNPN and CDR2 SVGIG (reference sequence). With 0 bases removed from V and 6 bases from J, the gap between germline ends came to 11 bases. The CDR3 nucleotides read TGTGCCTGGAGTGTCGGTGTGGGAGATGAAAAACTGTTTTTT. Protein sequence: CAWSVGVGDEKLFF.

The rearrangement uses TRBV30 and TRBJ2-7; D is undetermined. There are 12 residues in the CDR3. The germline V and J ends were trimmed by 5 bases and 0 bases, with 8 bases remaining between them. Germline assignment: CDR1 GTSNPN and CDR2 SVGIG (reference sequence). The CDR3 nucleotides read TGTGCCTGGTCCCCGAGCTCCTACGAGCAGTACTTC. It translates to CAWSPSSYEQYF. The full variable domain, its missing parts supplied by reference TRBV30 and TRBJ2-7, is SQTIHQWPATLVQPVGSPLSLECTVEGTSNPNLYWYRQAAGRGLQLLFYSVGIGQISSEVPQNLSASRPQDRQFILSSKKLLLSDSGFYLCAWSPSSYEQYFGPGTRLTVT.

J is TRBJ1-4 and V is TRBV6-5, with 7 bases matching TRBD1. The CDR3 totals 15 residues. Germline V lookup: CDR1 MNHEY, CDR2 SVGAGI. Germline trimming cut 0 bases from V and 4 bases from J; bases unmatched to any gene: 2. The CDR3 sequence is CASSYSRDSNEKLFF. In DNA form, the CDR3 reads TGTGCCAGCAGTTACTCGAGGGACAGTAATGAAAAACTGTTTTTT.

CDR3 bases: TGCAGCGCGGGGGGATCTCGGCAGGAAAAACTGTTTTTT. It is translated as CSAGGSRQEKLFF. The rearrangement uses TRBV29-1 and TRBJ1-4, with D possibly matching TRBD1 (5 bases). The CDR3 contains 13 residues. Germline loops: CDR1 SQVTM, CDR2 ANQGSEA. Trimming cost V 7 bases and J 8 bases, with 17 bases left between them.

The rearrangement uses TRBV19 and TRBJ1-5; tentatively, D is TRBD1 (6 bases). CDR1 is LNHDA, CDR2 SQIVND, per germline (reference sequence). Trimming took 7 bases from V and 0 from J, leaving 13 bases between them. The CDR3 spans 15 residues. CDR3 sequence reads: CASTYREGSNQPQHF. The CDR3 DNA reads as TGTGCCAGTACTTACAGGGAGGGTAGCAATCAGCCCCAGCATTTT. Complete variable domain (other parts from reference TRBV19 and TRBJ1-5): DGGITQSPKYLFRKEGQNVTLSCEQNLNHDAMYWYRQDPGQGLRLIYYSQIVNDFQKGDIAEGYSVSREKKESFPLTVTSAQKNPTAFYLCASTYREGSNQPQHFGDGTRLSIL.

This chain uses TRBV4-1 with TRBJ1-1, with a possible D match to TRBD1 (6 bases). The CDR3 sequence is 14 residues long. CDR1 is MGHRA and CDR2 is YSYEKL in the germline V gene. Trimming stripped 4 bases from V and 5 bases from J, with 14 bases between. The CDR3 coding sequence is TGCGCCAGCAGCCCCGGTCAGGGGAAGACTGAAGCTTTCTTT. This sequence encodes CASSPGQGKTEAFF.

The V gene is TRBV27, the J gene TRBJ1-5; weak D call: TRBD1 (5 bases). V was pared by 2 bases and J by 2 bases, with 10 bases between. Per the germline V gene, CDR1 is MNHEY and CDR2 is SMNVEV (reference sequence). CDR3 length equals 15 residues. CDR3 residues: CASSLGQGGNQPQHF. The DNA for the CDR3 is TGTGCCAGCAGTTTAGGGCAGGGTGGCAATCAGCCCCAGCATTTT.

The J gene is TRBJ2-1, the V gene TRBV2; 16 bases fit TRBD2. The germline V gene encodes CDR1 SNHLY and CDR2 FYNNEI. The J segment lost 3 bases and the V segment lost 10 bases, leaving 6 bases of the junction unmatched. The CDR3 is 16 amino acids. The CDR3 loop reads CATGTSGGANYNEQFF. In DNA form, the CDR3 reads TGTGCCACCGGGACTAGCGGGGGGGCCAACTACAATGAGCAGTTCTTC. The full variable domain, rest sourced from reference TRBV2 and TRBJ2-1, is EPEVTQTPSHQVTQMGQEVILRCVPISNHLYFYWYRQILGQKVEFLVSFYNNEISEKSEIFDDQFSVERPDGSNFTLKIRSTKLEDSAMYFCATGTSGGANYNEQFFGPGTRLTVL.

Only one count was recorded for this clone. The chain employs TRBV9 and TRBJ2-1; 9 bases are shared with TRBD2. The CDR3 extends over 16 amino acids. V trimming: 0 bases; J trimming: 4 bases; junction bases outside the gene matches: 5. Germline assignment: CDR1 SGDLS and CDR2 YYNGEE. The CDR3 loop reads CASSVGSGGPYNEQFF. The CDR3 region has the DNA TGTGCCAGCAGCGTAGGAAGCGGGGGGCCATACAATGAGCAGTTCTTC. The entire variable domain, with the rest obtained from reference TRBV9 and TRBJ2-1, is as follows: DSGVTQTPKHLITATGQRVTLRCSPRSGDLSVYWYQQSLDQGLQFLIQYYNGEERAKGNILERFSAQQFPDLHSELNLSSLELGDSALYFCASSVGSGGPYNEQFFGPGTRLTVL.

DNA for the CDR3: TGTGCCAGCAGCCCAGGACAGGGATACACCGGGGAGCTGTTTTTT. Translated, it gives CASSPGQGYTGELFF. The chain is built from TRBV7-3 and TRBJ2-2, with TRBD1 matching 8 bases. The germline gives CDR1 SGHTA, CDR2 FQGTGA. This CDR3 comprises 15 residues. V lost 5 bases and J lost 3; bases outside the gene matches: 5.